The next 20 T cell receptor beta chains were all read from a single sample in a study of chemoradiotherapy in HPV16-positive cancers. The assay was immunoSEQ multiplex PCR, and TCRdb's table has in-frame clones only and misses some. This table holds roughly 20,000 clones, roughly 82% found once. The sequenced sample was blood, obtained from a patient who underwent chemoradiotherapy. Every receptor here comes from a human donor with HPV-associated anogenital cancer.

The V call is TRBV4-3, the J call TRBJ2-3; 8 positions match TRBD1. This CDR3 has 15 amino acids. V trimming: 8 bases; J trimming: 4 bases; junction bases outside the gene matches: 11. Germline CDR1 is LGHNA and CDR2 is YSLEER. The CDR3 DNA follows: TGCGCCAGCGCTCTCCGGGACAGGTTGTCAGATACGCAGTATTTT. This codes for CASALRDRLSDTQYF.

The chain is built from TRBV10-1 and TRBJ2-5; 10 bases are shared with TRBD2. Germline loops: CDR1 WNHNN, CDR2 SYGVQD (reference sequence). This CDR3 spans 16 amino acids. V dropped 1 base and J dropped 1; count of bases not matched to a gene: 3. This CDR3 reads CASSEWVAGGQETQYF. The DNA of the CDR3 is TGCGCCAGCAGTGAGTGGGTAGCGGGGGGCCAAGAGACCCAGTACTTC.

The gene calls are TRBV15 and TRBJ2-7, with 7 bases that match TRBD2. This CDR3 spans 16 amino acids. Trimming removed 0 bases from V and 2 bases from J; junction bases left unmatched: 7. Germline CDR1 and CDR2: LNHNV and YYDKDF (reference sequence). Here the CDR3 reads CATSRDLGDYTYEQYF. The CDR3, as DNA: TGTGCCACCAGCAGAGATCTAGGGGACTATACCTACGAGCAGTACTTC.

As regards this clone: The junction and the germline gene differ at one end; a read error may be behind it. The V gene is TRBV5-5, the J gene TRBJ1-6, with D perhaps matching TRBD1 (6 bases). The CDR3 spans 15 residues. CDR1 is SGHKS and CDR2 is YYEKEE in the germline V gene (reference sequence). The CDR3 is CASSLGQVHNSALHF. In DNA, the CDR3 is TGTGCCAGCAGCTTGGGACAGGTCCATAATTCAGCCCTCCACTTT.

This clone was counted only a few times. The rearrangement uses TRBV19 and TRBJ2-3, with unresolved D. The germline gives CDR1 LNHDA, CDR2 SQIVND (reference sequence). The V end lost 6 bases, the J end lost 2 bases, and 12 bases lay between the germline ends. CDR3 length: 14 amino acids. In DNA form, the CDR3 reads TGTGCCAGTAGCTCCACCTTGCACACAGATACGCAGTATTTT. As protein: CASSSTLHTDTQYF.

V usage is TRBV5-1 and J usage is TRBJ1-3; D call uncertain. Germline assignment: CDR1 SGHRS and CDR2 YFSETQ. Trimming shortened V by 0 bases and J by 0 bases, and 4 bases separated the two germline ends. This CDR3 has 14 amino acids. CDR3: CASSLAGSGNTIYF. CDR3 DNA sequence: TGCGCCAGCAGCTTGGCGGGCTCTGGAAACACCATATATTTT.

V is TRBV28 and J is TRBJ1-5; no clear D gene. This CDR3 has 15 amino acids. The germline V gene encodes CDR1 MDHEN and CDR2 SYDVKM. The V and J ends lost 3 bases and 0 bases respectively, with 9 bases between them. The CDR3 nucleotides are TGTGCCAGCAGTTTCCCAGGAACTAGCAATCAGCCCCAGCATTTT. This codes for CASSFPGTSNQPQHF.

The J gene is TRBJ2-3, the V gene TRBV7-2; a possible D gene is TRBD2 (5 bases). Germline assignment: CDR1 SGHTA and CDR2 FQGNSA. The CDR3 loop spans 17 amino acids. Trimming removed 0 bases from V and 4 bases from J, with 17 bases in between. The CDR3 coding sequence is TGTGCCAGCAGCTTAGCAGGTCCACGGGGTATTCCAGATACGCAGTATTTT. Its protein is CASSLAGPRGIPDTQYF.

This clone was seen more than once but under ten times. J is TRBJ2-1 and V is TRBV6-4; 14 bases map to TRBD2. The CDR3 runs to 16 residues. V lost 0 bases and J lost 7; bases outside the gene matches: 2. Germline V gene data show CDR1 as MRHNA and CDR2 as SNTAGT. Here the CDR3 DNA reads TGTGCCAGCAGTGACTCGACTAGCGGGGGGGGGAATGAGCAGTTCTTC. This encodes CASSDSTSGGGNEQFF.

This rearrangement joins TRBV27 to TRBJ1-6; D gene unclear. The V gene's germline CDR1 is MNHEY and CDR2 SMNVEV (reference sequence). This CDR3 is built from 17 residues. V lost 8 bases and J 0 bases, leaving 17 bases between the germline ends. CDR3 nucleotide sequence: TGTGCCAGCGCGAGGGATTTACTTAGCTCCTATAATTCACCCCTCCACTTT. Translation gives CASARDLLSSYNSPLHF.

The chain couples TRBV11-3 to TRBJ2-1; TRBD2 matches at 11 bases. CDR3 length equals 15 residues. Germline CDR1 is SGHNT and CDR2 is YENEEA. The V and J ends lost 6 bases and 7 bases, in that order; junction bases with no gene match: 8. The CDR3 loop reads CASSLSGGERNEQFF. The CDR3, as DNA: TGTGCCAGCAGTCTTAGCGGGGGGGAGAGAAATGAGCAGTTCTTC.

This clone appeared a single time. As DNA, the CDR3 is TGTGCCAGCAGCTTGGGCAGAAGAAACACCATATATTTT. It encodes CASSLGRRNTIYF. The chain links TRBV5-6 to TRBJ1-3, with D uncertain. The CDR3 covers 13 residues. Trimming removed 0 bases at V and 5 bases at J, with 6 bases between. CDR1 SGHDT and CDR2 YYEEEE come from the germline V gene.

The gene calls are TRBV19 and TRBJ1-5, with D uncertain. The CDR3 loop spans 16 amino acids. With 3 bases removed from V and 3 bases from J, the gap between germline ends came to 15 bases. Germline V gene sequence: CDR1 LNHDA, CDR2 SQIVND (reference sequence). CDR3 bases: TGTGCCAGTAGTATTAGGGTCGCGAGGGCCAATCAGCCCCAGCATTTT. As protein: CASSIRVARANQPQHF.

This chain's CDR3 is CASSQKTGSYNSPLHF. CDR3 coding DNA: TGCGCCAGCAGCCAGAAGACAGGGTCCTATAATTCACCCCTCCACTTT. This chain connects TRBV4-3 to TRBJ1-6; 7 bases are shared with TRBD1. From germline, CDR1 is LGHNA and CDR2 YSLEER. V shed 3 bases and J 1 base; nucleotides not matched to a gene: 3. The CDR3 runs 16 residues.

DNA of the CDR3: TGTGCCAGCAGTAGACGCATTAACACTGAAGCTTTCTTT. Translation: CASSRRINTEAFF. The chain employs TRBV7-6 and TRBJ1-1; D unclear. The CDR3 is 13 amino acids. With 6 bases removed from V and 2 bases from J, the gap between germline ends came to 10 bases. Per germline, CDR1 SGHVS and CDR2 FNYEAQ.

V and J are TRBV7-2 and TRBJ1-5; D uncertain. The V end was cut by 0 bases, the J end by 5 bases, with 14 bases between. The CDR3 is made up of 16 amino acids. The V gene's germline CDR1 is SGHTA and CDR2 FQGNSA. CDR3 in DNA: TGTGCCAGCAGCTTAGCAGGAAGCGGGAACGATCAGCCCCAGCATTTT. This sequence encodes CASSLAGSGNDQPQHF.

This clone was recorded only once. V gene TRBV11-2 combines with J gene TRBJ1-4, with 10 bases lining up with TRBD1. V shed 5 bases and J 6 bases; nucleotides not matched to a gene: 9. CDR3 length: 16 residues. CDR1 and CDR2 from the germline V gene are SGHAT and FQNNGV. CDR3 region: CASSTPTGGADEKLFF. In nucleotides, the CDR3 is TGTGCCAGCAGCACTCCGACAGGGGGCGCCGATGAAAAACTGTTTTTT.

V is TRBV7-2 and J is TRBJ2-1, with a tentative D call TRBD2 (6 bases). This CDR3 is 15 amino acids long. The V end was cut by 3 bases, the J end by 0 bases, with 9 bases between. Per the germline V gene, CDR1 is SGHTA and CDR2 is FQGNSA. The DNA for the CDR3 is TGTGCCAGCAGCTTGGGACTGCACTCCTACAATGAGCAGTTCTTC. It encodes CASSLGLHSYNEQFF.

CDR3 in DNA: TGTGCCAGCAGCCTGTGGAACTCTGGAAACACCATATATTTT. Translation gives CASSLWNSGNTIYF. J is TRBJ1-3 and V is TRBV7-6; D unclear. The CDR3 runs 14 residues. Germline CDR1 SGHVS, CDR2 FNYEAQ. Deletions cut 5 bases from V and 0 bases from J, with 8 bases between.

This rearrangement joins TRBV6-6 to TRBJ1-6, with 9 bases identical to TRBD1. V lost 4 bases and J lost 5; bases outside the gene matches: 6. The CDR3 has 16 residues. CDR1 and CDR2 (germline): MNHNY, SVGAGI (reference sequence). CDR3 nucleotides: TGTGCCAGCAGTTTCACACAGGGGGCAAATAATTCACCCCTCCACTTT. Protein product: CASSFTQGANNSPLHF.